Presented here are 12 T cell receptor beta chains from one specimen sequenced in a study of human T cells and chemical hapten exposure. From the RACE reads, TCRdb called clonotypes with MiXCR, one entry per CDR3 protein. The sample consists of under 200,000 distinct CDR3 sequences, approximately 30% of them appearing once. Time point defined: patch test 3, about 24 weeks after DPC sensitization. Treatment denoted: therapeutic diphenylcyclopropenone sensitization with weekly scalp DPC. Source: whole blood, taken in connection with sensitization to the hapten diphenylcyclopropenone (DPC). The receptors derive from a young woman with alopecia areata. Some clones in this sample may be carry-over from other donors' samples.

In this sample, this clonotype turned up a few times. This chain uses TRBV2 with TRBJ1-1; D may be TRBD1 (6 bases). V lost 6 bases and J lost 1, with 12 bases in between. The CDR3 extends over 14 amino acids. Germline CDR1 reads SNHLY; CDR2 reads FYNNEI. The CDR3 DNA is TGTGCCAGCAGGAGAGGGGGACCGAACACTGAAGCTTTCTTT. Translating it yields CASRRGGPNTEAFF.

CDR3 DNA: TGTGCCAGCAGTTCTTCTAGGGCCTACAGCTCCTACAATGAGCAGTTCTTC. Translated, it gives CASSSSRAYSSYNEQFF. V and J are TRBV28 and TRBJ2-1; D uncertain. V was trimmed by 4 bases and J by 0 bases, leaving 16 bases between them. CDR1 is MDHEN, CDR2 SYDVKM, per germline. CDR3 length: 17 amino acids.

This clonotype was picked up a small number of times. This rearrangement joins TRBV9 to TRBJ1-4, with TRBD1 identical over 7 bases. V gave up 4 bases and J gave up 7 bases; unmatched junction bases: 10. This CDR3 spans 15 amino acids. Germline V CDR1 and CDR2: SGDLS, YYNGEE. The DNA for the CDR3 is TGTGCCAGCAGCCACACCGGGACAGTCCCTGAAAAACTGTTTTTT. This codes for CASSHTGTVPEKLFF.

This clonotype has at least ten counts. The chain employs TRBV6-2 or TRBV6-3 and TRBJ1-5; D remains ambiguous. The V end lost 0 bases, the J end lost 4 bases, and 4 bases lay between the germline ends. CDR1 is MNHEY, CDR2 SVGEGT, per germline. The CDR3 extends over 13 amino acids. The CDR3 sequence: CASSYSANQPQHF. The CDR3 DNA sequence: TGTGCCAGCAGTTACTCCGCAAATCAGCCCCAGCATTTT.

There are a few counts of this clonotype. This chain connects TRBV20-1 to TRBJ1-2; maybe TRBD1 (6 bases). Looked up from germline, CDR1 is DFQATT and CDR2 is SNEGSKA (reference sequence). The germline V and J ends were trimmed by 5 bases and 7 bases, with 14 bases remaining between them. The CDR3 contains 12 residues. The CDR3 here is CSARFEGVGYTF. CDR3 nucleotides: TGCAGTGCTCGGTTCGAGGGGGTTGGCTACACCTTC.

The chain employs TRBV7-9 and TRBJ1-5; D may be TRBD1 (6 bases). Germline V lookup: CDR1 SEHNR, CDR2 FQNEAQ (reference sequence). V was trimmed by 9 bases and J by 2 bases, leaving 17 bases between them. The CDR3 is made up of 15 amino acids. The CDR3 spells CARSRGSPGNQPQHF. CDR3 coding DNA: TGTGCCAGGAGCAGGGGTTCTCCTGGCAATCAGCCCCAGCATTTT.

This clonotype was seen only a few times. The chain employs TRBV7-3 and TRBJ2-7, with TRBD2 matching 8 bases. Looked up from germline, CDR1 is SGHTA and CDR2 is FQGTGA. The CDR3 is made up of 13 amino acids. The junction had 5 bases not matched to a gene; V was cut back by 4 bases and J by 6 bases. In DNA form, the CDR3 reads TGTGCCAGCAGCTCGGGAGGGAATGGCGAGCAGTACTTC. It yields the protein CASSSGGNGEQYF. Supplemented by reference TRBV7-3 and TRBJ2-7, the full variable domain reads GAGVSQTPSNKVTEKGKYVELRCDPISGHTALYWYRQSLGQGPEFLIYFQGTGAADDSGLPNDRFFAVRPEGSVSTLKIQRTERGDSAVYLCASSSGGNGEQYFGPGTRLTVT.

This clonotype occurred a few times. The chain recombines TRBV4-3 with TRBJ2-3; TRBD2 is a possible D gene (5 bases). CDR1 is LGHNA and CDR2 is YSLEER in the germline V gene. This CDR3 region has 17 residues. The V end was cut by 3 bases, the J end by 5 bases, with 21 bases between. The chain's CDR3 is CASSQGYSLSREDTQYF. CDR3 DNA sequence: TGCGCCAGCAGCCAGGGGTACAGCCTATCACGGGAAGATACGCAGTATTTT.

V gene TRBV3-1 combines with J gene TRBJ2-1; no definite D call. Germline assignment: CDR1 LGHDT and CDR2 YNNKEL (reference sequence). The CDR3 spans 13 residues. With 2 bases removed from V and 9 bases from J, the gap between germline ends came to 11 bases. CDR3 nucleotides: TGTGCCAGCAGCCAACCAGTACCTGGTGAGCAGTTCTTC. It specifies CASSQPVPGEQFF.

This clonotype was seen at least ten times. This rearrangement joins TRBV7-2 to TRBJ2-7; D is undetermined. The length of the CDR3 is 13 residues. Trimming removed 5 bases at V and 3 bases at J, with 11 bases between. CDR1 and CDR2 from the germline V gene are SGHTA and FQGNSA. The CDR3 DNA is TGTGCCAGCAGCCTAGTGGGTTTCTACGAGCAGTACTTC. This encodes CASSLVGFYEQYF.

This CDR3 is CASSFVLAGLSYEQYF. The CDR3 DNA reads as TGTGCCAGCAGTTTTGTACTAGCGGGCCTCTCCTACGAGCAGTACTTC. The chain uses TRBV12-3 or TRBV12-4 and TRBJ2-7, with 9 bases fitting TRBD2. The V segment lost 3 bases and the J segment 0 bases; nucleotides outside the gene matches: 6. CDR3 size: 16 residues.

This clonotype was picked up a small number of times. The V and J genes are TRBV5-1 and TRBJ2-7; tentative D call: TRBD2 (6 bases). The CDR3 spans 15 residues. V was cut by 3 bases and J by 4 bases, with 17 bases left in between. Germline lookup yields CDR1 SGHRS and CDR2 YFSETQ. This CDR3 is CASSSRGLDSYEQYF. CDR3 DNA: TGCGCCAGCAGCTCGAGGGGACTTGACAGTTACGAGCAGTACTTC.